This T cell receptor (beta chain) was obtained from a study of blood T cell repertoires in COVID-19. This CDR3 contains 13 residues. CDR1 and CDR2 (germline): SGHRS, YFSETQ. Deletions cut 4 bases from V and 4 bases from J, with 11 bases between. The data were produced by immunoSEQ multiplex PCR, yet TCRdb's version contains in-frame clones alone and is incomplete. The sample shows some 400,000 clones, approximately 89% of them seen only once. This clone appeared a few times. The sample consisted of PBMCs or T cells enriched from blood (not recorded which). This TCR was recovered from a woman aged 40 to 49 who had been exposed to COVID-19. The chain recombines TRBV5-1 with TRBJ1-2, with no clear D. CDR3 protein: CASSTGSTYGYTF. The CDR3 DNA is TGCGCCAGCAGCACCGGGAGTACCTATGGCTACACCTTC. The full variable domain, rest sourced from reference TRBV5-1 and TRBJ1-2, is KAGVTQTPRYLIKTRGQQVTLSCSPISGHRSVSWYQQTPGQGLQFLFEYFSETQRNKGNFPGRFSGRQFSNSRSEMNVSTLELGDSALYLCASSTGSTYGYTFGSGTRLTVV.